The clone carrying this T cell receptor beta chain was recorded many times. Its antigen is as yet unknown. TCR beta VDJ and CDR3 were profiled, and genomic DNA was the template. One entry per CDR3 protein results from TCRdb running MiXCR on the reads. The repertoire consists of about 470,000 distinct CDR3 sequences, with around 30% occurring once and the leading ten covering less than 1%. This sample stems from a study of CD8+CD57+ T cells in acquired aplastic anemia. As for the study in general: Isolated CD4+ and CD8+ cells, once sorted, yielded DNA averaging around 2.9 ug.

The patients chosen for sequencing had shown expansion of CD8+CD57+ cells (detected by flow cytometry). The blood sampling took place in patients who had so far received no therapy. Germline V lookup: CDR1 SQVTM, CDR2 ANQGSEA. The CDR3 sequence is 14 residues long. The ends were cut back, 4 bases at V and 7 bases at J, with 16 bases in the middle. Study-level findings and limits: Between patients and controls, CD8+ Simpson's diversity did not vary significantly.

The V call is TRBV29-1, the J call TRBJ1-4; no clear D gene. Specimen: sorted CD4+, CD8+, or CD8+CD57+ T cells (not recorded which) from PBMCs. This receptor was taken from a human donor with aplastic anemia. CDR3 sequence: CSVAPRVGGEKLFF. The CDR3 DNA follows: TGCAGCGTTGCCCCAAGGGTGGGAGGTGAAAAACTGTTTTTT.